These T cell receptor beta chains were read from a single sample in a study of shared clonotypes between healthy human individuals. Clones were sequenced by immunoSEQ multiplex PCR, and TCRdb holds only the in-frame ones, with some missing. The sample has 2 million to 3 million clones; around nine tenths are singletons. What was sequenced was naive CD4+ T cells sorted from blood. The receptors derive from a man aged 18-30 years in good health. Each CDR3 is given with its conserved first and last residue. The D gene is left open where the match is weak. Size tells how often a clone was seen (once, few, many) or the class of an expanded clone, and some rows leave it out.

abundance | j_gene | d_gene | v_gene | CDR3aa | CDR3nt
NA | TRBJ2-7 | NA | TRBV7-9 | CASSLSLYEQYF | TGTGCCAGCAGCTTATCTCTGTACGAGCAGTACTTC
NA | TRBJ2-2 | TRBD1 | TRBV18 | CASSLGQGGTGELFF | TGTGCCAGCTCACTCGGACAGGGTGGCACCGGGGAGCTGTTTTTT
NA | TRBJ2-5 | NA | TRBV29-1 | CSVENQSRETQYF | TGCAGCGTTGAAAACCAATCCCGGGAGACCCAGTACTTC
NA | TRBJ2-7 | TRBD2 | TRBV9 | CASSVEGTSGNEQYF | TGTGCCAGCAGCGTAGAGGGGACTAGCGGGAACGAGCAGTACTTC
NA | TRBJ2-1 | TRBD2 | TRBV11-2 | CASSLSGRGNNEQFF | TGTGCCAGCAGCTTGAGCGGGAGAGGGAACAATGAGCAGTTCTTC
NA | TRBJ2-7 | NA | TRBV6-1 | CASTTTWAAYEQYF | TGTGCCAGCACCACCACATGGGCAGCCTACGAGCAGTACTTC
NA | TRBJ1-3 | NA | TRBV9 | CASSLWDTGSGNTIYF | TGTGCCAGCAGCCTATGGGACACTGGCTCTGGAAACACCATATATTTT
NA | TRBJ2-7 | TRBD1 | TRBV18 | CASSQRDRAYEQYF | TGTGCCAGCTCACAACGGGACAGGGCCTACGAGCAGTACTTC
NA | TRBJ2-5 | NA | TRBV2 | CASSEVLQETQYF | TGTGCCAGCAGTGAAGTGCTACAAGAGACCCAGTACTTC
NA | TRBJ2-3 | TRBD1 | TRBV5-1 | CASSPPTGGQQDTQYF | TGCGCCAGCAGCCCCCCGACAGGGGGCCAGCAAGATACGCAGTATTTT
once | TRBJ1-1 | TRBD1 | TRBV7-2 | CASSTRQGLNTEAFF | TGTGCCAGCAGCACACGACAGGGCCTGAACACTGAAGCTTTCTTT
few | TRBJ1-6 | NA | TRBV5-4 | CASSLEGENSPLHF | TGTGCCAGCAGCTTGGAGGGGGAAAATTCACCCCTCCACTTT
NA | TRBJ1-1 | TRBD1 | TRBV5-4 | CASRTGQGATEAFF | TGTGCCAGCAGGACCGGACAGGGGGCGACTGAAGCTTTCTTT
NA | TRBJ2-7 | NA | TRBV6-1 | CATGQRTYEQYF | TGTGCCACCGGACAGCGGACCTACGAGCAGTACTTC
NA | TRBJ2-2 | NA | TRBV5-1 | CASSPEVGTGELFF | TGCGCCAGCAGCCCCGAGGTGGGCACCGGGGAGCTGTTTTTT
NA | TRBJ2-7 | TRBD2 | TRBV30 | CAWSRIAGQTRSFYEQYF | TGTGCCTGGAGTAGAATAGCGGGCCAAACGCGTTCCTTCTACGAGCAGTACTTC
NA | TRBJ2-1 | TRBD2 | TRBV18 | CASSPKAGAVSSYNEQFF | TGTGCCAGCTCACCTAAGGCGGGAGCAGTGAGCTCCTACAATGAGCAGTTCTTC